Following are 14 T cell receptor beta chains from one sample sequenced in a study of T cell responses to AZD1222 COVID-19 vaccine. The table came from immunoSEQ multiplex PCR; TCRdb's copy has only in-frame clones and leaves some out. This sample has 100,000 to 150,000 clones, with about 87% found just once. Sequenced material: peripheral blood, taken on day 0 of AZD1222 vaccination. These receptors came from an adult in good health.

The chain joins TRBV5-1 to TRBJ2-1; possibly TRBD1 or TRBD2 for D (5 bases each). The germline V gene has CDR1 SGHRS and CDR2 YFSETQ. V was pared by 7 bases and J by 5 bases, with 13 bases between. The length of the CDR3 is 13 residues. For the CDR3, the DNA is TGCGCCAGCGGAAGGGACGGTAACAATGAGCAGTTCTTC. It is translated as CASGRDGNNEQFF.

The V gene is TRBV6-2 or TRBV6-3, the J gene TRBJ2-3; D remains ambiguous. CDR3 size: 14 residues. V was shortened by 2 bases and J by 4 bases, with 10 bases between the two germline ends. Germline V gene sequence: CDR1 MNHEY, CDR2 SVGEGT. CDR3 DNA sequence: TGTGCCAGCAGTTACGTGGCGGTCTCAGATACGCAGTATTTT. Encoded protein: CASSYVAVSDTQYF.

The J gene is TRBJ1-6, the V gene TRBV5-4, with a weak D call TRBD1 (5 bases). The CDR3 spans 14 residues. Germline V lookup: CDR1 SGHNT, CDR2 YYREEE (reference sequence). V was cut by 2 bases and J by 9 bases, with 12 bases left in between. DNA for the CDR3: TGTGCCAGCAGCTTAAAGGGGCACGTTTCACCCCTCCACTTT. This translates into CASSLKGHVSPLHF.

The V call is TRBV5-5, the J call TRBJ2-7; no clear D gene. The CDR3 sequence is 12 residues long. The V and J ends lost 1 base and 1 base respectively, with 3 bases between them. Germline CDR1 SGHKS, CDR2 YYEKEE (reference sequence). The CDR3 DNA follows: TGTGCCAGCAGCTTGTATTCCTACGAGCAGTACTTC. Its protein is CASSLYSYEQYF.

This chain joins TRBV11-3 and TRBJ2-7; 9 bases fit TRBD2. Trimming removed 8 bases from V and 1 base from J; junction bases left unmatched: 9. The CDR3 extends over 15 amino acids. Germline loops: CDR1 SGHNT, CDR2 YENEEA. This CDR3 reads CASQPGSGGSYEQYF. CDR3 in DNA: TGTGCCAGCCAACCGGGCAGCGGGGGGTCCTACGAGCAGTACTTC.

The chain has TRBV6-5 and TRBJ1-1; D perhaps matches TRBD1 (5 bases). The CDR3 covers 13 residues. V lost 6 bases and J lost 3, with 11 bases in between. In germline, CDR1 is MNHEY, CDR2 SVGAGI. CDR3 residues: CASSFDSYTEAFF. The CDR3 nucleotides read TGTGCCAGCAGCTTTGACAGCTACACTGAAGCTTTCTTT.

The genes are TRBV2 and TRBJ2-3; 7 bases are shared with TRBD1. The CDR3 length is 15 residues. Germline V gives CDR1 SNHLY, CDR2 FYNNEI. Trimming cost V 6 bases and J 0 bases; bases outside gene matches: 6. DNA for the CDR3: TGTGCCAGCAGACCCGGGACAGCCAGCACAGATACGCAGTATTTT. Translation: CASRPGTASTDTQYF.

The chain combines TRBV6-5 with TRBJ1-6; 8 bases map to TRBD1. CDR1 and CDR2 from the germline V gene are MNHEY and SVGAGI. Losses at the gene ends were 0 bases for V and 5 bases for J; bases not matched to a gene: 0. The CDR3 has 15 amino acids. The CDR3 is CASSYSTGDNSPLHF. In DNA form, the CDR3 reads TGTGCCAGCAGTTACTCGACAGGGGATAATTCACCCCTCCACTTT.

The chain has TRBV4-2 and TRBJ2-7, with 8 bases fitting TRBD2. Trimming cost V 3 bases and J 5 bases; bases outside gene matches: 12. The CDR3 has 16 residues. The germline V gene has CDR1 LGHNA and CDR2 YNFKEQ. The CDR3 coding sequence is TGTGCCAGCAGCCACCCCGGGGGGGGTGGGAGGGACGAGCAGTACTTC. This translates into CASSHPGGGGRDEQYF.

The CDR3 reads CASWGGYTIYF. The CDR3 region has the DNA TGTGCCAGCTGGGGGGGCTACACCATATATTTT. The gene calls are TRBV2 and TRBJ1-3; the D gene is possibly TRBD1 (6 bases). Germline-derived CDR1 and CDR2 are SNHLY and FYNNEI. The CDR3 consists of 11 residues. V was cut by 8 bases and J by 8 bases, with 10 bases left in between.

This chain joins TRBV11-2 and TRBJ1-2; D is possibly TRBD1 (6 bases). This CDR3 has 13 amino acids. The V and J ends lost 3 bases and 4 bases respectively, with 9 bases between them. From germline, CDR1 is SGHAT and CDR2 FQNNGV. The CDR3 DNA is TGTGCCAGCAGCTTGCAGGGGAGCTATGGCTACACCTTC. This sequence encodes CASSLQGSYGYTF.

The rearrangement uses TRBV4-1 and TRBJ2-7, with 10 bases identical to TRBD1. V gave up 0 bases and J gave up 7 bases; unmatched junction bases: 9. Germline V CDR1 and CDR2: MGHRA, YSYEKL. This CDR3 has 16 amino acids. CDR3 in amino acids: CASSQDWGTGVGEQYF. The CDR3 region has the DNA TGCGCCAGCAGCCAAGATTGGGGGACAGGGGTGGGGGAGCAGTACTTC.

Only one count was recorded for this clone. The chain uses TRBV13 and TRBJ2-7; maybe TRBD1 (5 bases). The CDR3 is made up of 12 amino acids. Deletions cut 5 bases from V and 5 bases from J, with 10 bases between. Germline CDR1 and CDR2: PRHDT and FYEKMQ (reference sequence). DNA of the CDR3: TGTGCCAGCAGCCCAGGGAACGACGAGCAGTACTTC. Protein product: CASSPGNDEQYF.

The rearrangement links TRBV10-3 to TRBJ2-5, with 8 bases that match TRBD2. Germline values: CDR1 ENHRY, CDR2 SYGVKD. The V segment lost 3 bases and the J segment 5 bases; nucleotides outside the gene matches: 11. The CDR3 has 16 amino acids. The CDR3 loop is CAISDFLAGRGETQYF. As DNA, the CDR3 is TGTGCCATCAGTGACTTCTTAGCGGGGCGCGGGGAGACCCAGTACTTC.